This T cell receptor (beta chain) was recorded in a study of blood T cell repertoires in COVID-19 (dated by TCRdb to about 2020). About the study as a whole: The collaborator samples originated in the United States, Italy and Spain and spanned the acute and convalescent phases of COVID-19. The prospective study material was composed of cDNA or gDNA derived from T cells, B-cell-depleted T cells, or PBMCs. The dataset comprised deeply sampled blood TCRbeta repertoires from subjects exposed to, actively infected with, or recovered from COVID-19. The repertoires were made available in a free public database intended to serve as a resource for research on the immune response to SARS-CoV-2. The samples were drawn from two sources: the first 160 participants of the ongoing ImmuneRACE study, and 1,254 subjects contributed by 6 global collaborators. The sample metadata nearly always contained a de-identified subject ID, COVID-19 status, age in years and sex. Where available, HLA class I and class II types were taken from metadata supplied by the sample provider and were not determined by assay-based typing. The study at large found these results: The amount of clinical and demographic metadata varied by source and participant and was provided uncurated.

TCRbeta CDR3 regions were amplified from genomic DNA using the immunoSEQ Assay, a bias-controlled multiplex PCR. The original pipeline was this. Nucleated cell counts per sample were estimated from amplification of reference gene primers within the assay. To quantify the absolute abundance of each unique TCRbeta CDR3 rearrangement, sequence reads were collapsed and filtered. Productive Simpson clonality was computed per sample as the square root of Simpson's diversity index over productive rearrangements. TCRdb limited this immuneACCESS table to in-frame rearrangements with V and J called. A share of clones is missing; checked studies link under half to unresolved V genes, and the rest is unexplained. The DNA was the basis for D and trimming; V, J and clone size are from that table. The sample table contains tens of thousands of clones; only one count was recorded for about 80% of them. The ten top clones hold about an eighth of the sample.

The CDR3 holds 16 amino acids from the cysteine to the phenylalanine. CDR3 DNA only is kept here, 48 bases in frame from base 1. The germline V gene yields MNHEY for CDR1 and SVGEGT for CDR2. Ends trimmed: V by 2 bases, J by 7 bases; bases unmatched to a gene: 10. Note on this clone: Its antigen remains undetermined. No per-base quality is available; no much larger clone lies one base away.

The collaborating institutions used their own protocols to collect whole blood in K2EDTA tubes. Collaborator samples were shipped for TCRbeta analysis as frozen whole blood, isolated PBMCs, or DNA extracted from either sample type. The specimen was peripheral blood. The origin of this receptor is a human donor in a cohort sampled during active COVID-19. The chain was built from TRBV6-2 or TRBV6-3 and TRBJ2-2; 7 nucleotides in the junction match TRBD2. At the DNA level, the sequence is TGTGCCAGCAGTTACCGTGCTAGCGGAGGGGTCGGGGAGCTGTTTTTT. This encodes CASSYRASGGVGELFF.